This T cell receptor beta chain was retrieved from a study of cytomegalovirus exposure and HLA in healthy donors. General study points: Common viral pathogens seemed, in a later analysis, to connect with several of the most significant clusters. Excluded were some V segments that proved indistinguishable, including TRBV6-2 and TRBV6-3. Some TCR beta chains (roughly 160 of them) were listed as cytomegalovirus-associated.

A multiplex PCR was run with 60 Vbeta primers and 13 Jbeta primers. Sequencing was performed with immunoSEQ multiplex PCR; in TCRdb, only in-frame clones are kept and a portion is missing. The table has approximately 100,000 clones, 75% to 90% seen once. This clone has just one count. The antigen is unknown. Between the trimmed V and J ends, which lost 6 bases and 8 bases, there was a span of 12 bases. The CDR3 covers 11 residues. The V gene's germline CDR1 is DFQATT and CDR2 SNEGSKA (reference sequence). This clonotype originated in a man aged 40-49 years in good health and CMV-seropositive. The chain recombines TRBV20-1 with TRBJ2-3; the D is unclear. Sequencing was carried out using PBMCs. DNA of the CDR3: TGCAGTGCGCGGAGTGTGGGTACGCAGTATTTT. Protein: CSARSVGTQYF.